The 5 T cell receptor beta chains below all came from one sample that was sequenced in a study of T cell responses to AZD1222 COVID-19 vaccine (dated by TCRdb to 2020 to 2023). Receptors were amplified or captured by the immunoSEQ multiplex PCR assay. TCRdb carries this immuneACCESS record with in-frame sequences only. Its versions omit some clonotypes, under half of them owing to an unresolved V gene in the studies checked, with the rest unexplained. The sample table holds some 180,000 clones, of which about nine tenths were seen once. The ten largest make up roughly 6% of the sample. This sample's time point label indicates: baseline before first vaccination. Sample: peripheral blood, taken on day 0 of AZD1222 vaccination. These TCRs come from an adult in good health.

In its sample, this clone was seen a few times. The V call is TRBV28, the J call TRBJ2-7; 7 bases match TRBD2. Trimming removed 6 bases from V and 3 bases from J; junction bases left unmatched: 11. CDR3 length: 15 residues. In germline, CDR1 is MDHEN, CDR2 SYDVKM. The CDR3 protein is CASSPAASGHYEQYF. As DNA, the CDR3 is TGTGCCAGCAGCCCGGCGGCTAGCGGCCACTACGAGCAGTACTTC.

This rearrangement joins TRBV5-4 to TRBJ2-7; TRBD2 agrees at 7 bases. Germline lookup yields CDR1 SGHNT and CDR2 YYREEE (reference sequence). The CDR3 is 15 residues long. V lost 0 bases, J lost 0 bases, and 3 bases stayed unmatched. As DNA, the CDR3 is TGTGCCAGCAGCTTGGGAGGCGGGAGCTCCTACGAGCAGTACTTC. The encoded protein is CASSLGGGSSYEQYF.

The chain recombines TRBV5-4 with TRBJ2-7; 8 positions match TRBD2. V dropped 2 bases and J dropped 6; count of bases not matched to a gene: 7. This CDR3 is 14 amino acids long. Germline CDR1 reads SGHNT; CDR2 reads YYREEE (reference sequence). CDR3 DNA: TGTGCCAGCAGCTTAAGCGGGAGTATGCGCGAGCAGTACTTC. This codes for CASSLSGSMREQYF.

This clone was seen just once. This rearrangement joins TRBV5-4 to TRBJ2-5, with D maybe TRBD2 (5 bases). This CDR3 has 15 amino acids. Trimming removed 5 bases from V and 2 bases from J, with 16 bases in between. Germline CDR1 and CDR2: SGHNT and YYREEE (reference sequence). The CDR3 DNA reads as TGTGCCAGCAGGTTCGGGGTCAAGTCACAAGAGACCCAGTACTTC. It translates to CASRFGVKSQETQYF.

The genes are TRBV19 and TRBJ1-2; D possibly corresponds to TRBD1 (5 bases). Germline lookup yields CDR1 LNHDA and CDR2 SQIVND (reference sequence). V was pared by 7 bases and J by 0 bases, with 15 bases between. This CDR3 region has 15 residues. The CDR3 spells CASKFWDSSNYGYTF. The CDR3 DNA follows: TGTGCCAGTAAATTCTGGGACTCCTCTAACTATGGCTACACCTTC. Full variable domain (rest looked up from reference TRBV19 and TRBJ1-2): DGGITQSPKYLFRKEGQNVTLSCEQNLNHDAMYWYRQDPGQGLRLIYYSQIVNDFQKGDIAEGYSVSREKKESFPLTVTSAQKNPTAFYLCASKFWDSSNYGYTFGSGTRLTVV.